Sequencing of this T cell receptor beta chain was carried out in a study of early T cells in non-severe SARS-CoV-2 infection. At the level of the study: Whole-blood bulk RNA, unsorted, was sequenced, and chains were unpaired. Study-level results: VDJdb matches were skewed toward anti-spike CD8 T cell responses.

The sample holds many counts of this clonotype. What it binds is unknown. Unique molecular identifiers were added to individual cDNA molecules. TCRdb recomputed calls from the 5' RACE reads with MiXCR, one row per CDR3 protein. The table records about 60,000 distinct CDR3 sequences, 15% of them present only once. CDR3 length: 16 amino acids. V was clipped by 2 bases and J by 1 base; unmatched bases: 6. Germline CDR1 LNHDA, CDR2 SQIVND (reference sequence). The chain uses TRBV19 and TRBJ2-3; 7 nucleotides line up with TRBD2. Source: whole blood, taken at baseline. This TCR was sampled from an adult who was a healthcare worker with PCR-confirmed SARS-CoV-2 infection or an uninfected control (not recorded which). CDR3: CASSIRREGGTDTQYF. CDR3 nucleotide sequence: TGTGCCAGTAGTATAAGGAGGGAGGGAGGCACAGATACGCAGTATTTT.